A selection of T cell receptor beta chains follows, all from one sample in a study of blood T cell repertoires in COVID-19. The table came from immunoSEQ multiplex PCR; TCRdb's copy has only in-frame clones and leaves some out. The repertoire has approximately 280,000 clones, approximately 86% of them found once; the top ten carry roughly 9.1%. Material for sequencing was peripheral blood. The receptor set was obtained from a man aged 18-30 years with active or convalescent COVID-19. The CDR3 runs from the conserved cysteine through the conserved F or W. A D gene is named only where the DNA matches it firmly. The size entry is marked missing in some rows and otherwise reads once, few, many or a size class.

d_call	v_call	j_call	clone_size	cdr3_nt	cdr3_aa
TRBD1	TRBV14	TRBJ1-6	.	TGTGCCAGCAGCCAAGGACTGGGACAGTCTAATTCACCCCTCCACTTT	CASSQGLGQSNSPLHF
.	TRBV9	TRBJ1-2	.	TGTGCCAGCAGCGGCGGTAACTATGGCTACACCTTC	CASSGGNYGYTF
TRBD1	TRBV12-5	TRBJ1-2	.	TGTGCTAGTGGTTTGGTACCTTTCGGGGGACAGGGGATCTATGGCTACACCTTC	CASGLVPFGGQGIYGYTF
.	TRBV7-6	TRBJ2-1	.	TGTGCCAGCAGCTTAGGGATGGGGGAGGTTGACAATGAGCAGTTCTTC	CASSLGMGEVDNEQFF
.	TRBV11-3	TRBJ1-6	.	TGTGCCACCATCACAGCGGGGTTGAGATTTAGCTCCTATAATTCACCCCTCCACTTT	CATITAGLRFSSYNSPLHF
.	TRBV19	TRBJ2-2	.	TGTGCCAGTAGTCCAGGAAAGACGAACACCGGGGAGCTGTTTTTT	CASSPGKTNTGELFF
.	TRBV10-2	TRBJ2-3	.	TGCGCCAGCAGAGAGACAGGAGGCACAGATACGCAGTATTTT	CASRETGGTDTQYF
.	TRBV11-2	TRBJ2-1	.	TGTGCCAGCAGCCGGGACTGGCTCTACAATGAGCAGTTCTTC	CASSRDWLYNEQFF
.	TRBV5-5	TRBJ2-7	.	TGTGCCAGCAGCTTTCCATGGACCGGGACTTTGGACTCCTACGAGCAGTACTTC	CASSFPWTGTLDSYEQYF
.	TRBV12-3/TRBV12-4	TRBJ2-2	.	TGTGCCAGCGGAGCCTGGAACACCGGGGAGCTGTTTTTT	CASGAWNTGELFF
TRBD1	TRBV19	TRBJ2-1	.	TGTGCCAGTAGTCCGGGACAGGGAGGTACAAATGAGCAGTTCTTC	CASSPGQGGTNEQFF
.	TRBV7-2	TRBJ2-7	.	TGTGCCAGCAGCTTAGGCAGGCGGGCCTACGAGCAGTACTTC	CASSLGRRAYEQYF
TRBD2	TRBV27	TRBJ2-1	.	TGTGCCAGCAGAACAGCGACTAGCGGGGGGGCCCCCTACAATGAGCAGTTCTTC	CASRTATSGGAPYNEQFF
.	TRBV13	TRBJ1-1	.	TGTGCCAGCAGGTCCGGGACTGAGAACACTGAAGCTTTCTTT	CASRSGTENTEAFF
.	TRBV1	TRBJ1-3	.	TGCACCAGCAGCGTGGAAGAACAGGGGGCGAACCCTTTTTTTAGGAACACCATATATTTT	CTSSVEEQGANPFFRNTIYF
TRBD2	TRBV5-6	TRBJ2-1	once	TGTGCCAGCAGCTGGACTAGCCGGCAGGGGGAGCAGTTCTTC	CASSWTSRQGEQFF
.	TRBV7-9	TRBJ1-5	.	TGTGCCAGCAGCTTAGGTACAGGGTTGGGGCGTTATAGCAATCAGCCCCAGCATTTT	CASSLGTGLGRYSNQPQHF